A single sample gave rise to the 16 T cell receptor beta chains below, sequenced in a study of beta chain features in type 1 diabetes. Findings of the study overall: All four CD4+ subsets of Type 1 diabetes patients contained TCRB CDR3s that were moderately but significantly shorter.

These receptors' targets are unknown. As every portion of the isolated RNA was reverse transcribed, the sequencing read expressed TCRB transcripts. Profiled with immunoSEQ multiplex PCR; TCRdb holds only in-frame clones, not every one. The sample includes tens of thousands of clones, 66% seen only once; the top ten take roughly 2.2%. Material for sequencing was Tregs from blood. These receptors were obtained from a woman aged 18-29 years with type 1 diabetes.

V usage is TRBV28 and J usage is TRBJ2-7, with D possibly TRBD2 on 6 matching bases. Trimming shortened V by 10 bases and J by 3 bases, and 16 bases separated the two germline ends. The CDR3 runs 13 residues. The germline gives CDR1 MDHEN, CDR2 SYDVKM. As DNA, the CDR3 is TGTGCCACCACCCCGGGACTCCTCTACGAGCAGTACTTC. This sequence encodes CATTPGLLYEQYF.

This clone was observed a single time. The CDR3 loop is CASSLRTRDNEQFF. The CDR3 nucleotides are TGTGCCAGCAGCCTCCGGACTAGAGACAATGAGCAGTTCTTC. The J gene is TRBJ2-1, the V gene TRBV7-3, with 7 bases matching TRBD2. The V gene end was trimmed by 5 bases and the J gene end by 5 bases; junction bases not matched to a gene: 6. The CDR3 is made up of 14 amino acids. Germline V gene sequence: CDR1 SGHTA, CDR2 FQGTGA.

The chain has TRBV5-1 and TRBJ2-1; D perhaps matches TRBD2 (6 bases). V lost 4 bases to trimming and J lost 9 bases, with 11 bases between them. CDR3 length: 12 amino acids. Per the germline V gene, CDR1 is SGHRS and CDR2 is YFSETQ. The chain's CDR3 is CASSILRGEQFF. CDR3 DNA sequence: TGCGCCAGCAGCATCCTGCGGGGTGAGCAGTTCTTC.

The rearrangement uses TRBV10-2 and TRBJ2-3, with 8 bases aligning to TRBD2. The CDR3 is made up of 13 amino acids. Germline lookup yields CDR1 WSHSY and CDR2 SAAADI. V lost 8 bases to trimming and J lost 3 bases; unmatched junction nucleotides: 4. The CDR3 loop reads CASRREGTDTQYF. CDR3 bases: TGCGCCAGCCGCCGGGAGGGAACAGATACGCAGTATTTT.

This sequence joins TRBV19 and TRBJ2-1; 9 bases map to TRBD2. This CDR3 spans 17 amino acids. Germline assignment: CDR1 LNHDA and CDR2 SQIVND (reference sequence). After removal of 3 bases from V and 2 bases from J, the junction contained 8 bases not matched to a gene. CDR3 coding DNA: TGTGCCAGTAGTATTACCGCGGCGGGGGGGCCCTACAATGAGCAGTTCTTC. Translated, it gives CASSITAAGGPYNEQFF.

V usage is TRBV5-1 and J usage is TRBJ1-1; D perhaps matches TRBD1 (5 bases). With 5 bases removed from V and 0 bases from J, the gap between germline ends came to 11 bases. The CDR3 has 14 amino acids. Germline CDR1 is SGHRS and CDR2 is YFSETQ. In DNA, the CDR3 is TGCGCCAGCAGGGGGGGGAACTTGAACACTGAAGCTTTCTTT. This encodes CASRGGNLNTEAFF.

The V gene is TRBV19, the J gene TRBJ2-7; D is uncertain. Germline lookup yields CDR1 LNHDA and CDR2 SQIVND (reference sequence). V was pared by 5 bases and J by 5 bases, with 13 bases between. The CDR3 is made up of 13 amino acids. This CDR3 reads CASSGRHGDEQYF. CDR3 in DNA: TGTGCCAGTAGTGGGCGACACGGTGACGAGCAGTACTTC.

The V and J genes are TRBV28 and TRBJ2-7; 11 bases map to TRBD1. The ends lost 3 bases at V and 6 bases at J; junction bases unmatched: 7. This CDR3 has 15 residues. The germline V gene encodes CDR1 MDHEN and CDR2 SYDVKM. CDR3 sequence reads: CASSFAGTGGGEQYF. CDR3 bases: TGTGCCAGCAGTTTCGCCGGGACAGGGGGTGGCGAGCAGTACTTC. Full variable domain (outside the CDR3, taken from reference TRBV28 and TRBJ2-7): DVKVTQSSRYLVKRTGEKVFLECVQDMDHENMFWYRQDPGLGLRLIYFSYDVKMKEKGDIPEGYSVSREKKERFSLILESASTNQTSMYLCASSFAGTGGGEQYFGPGTRLTVT.

In this sample, this clone turned up a few times. This sequence joins TRBV10-3 and TRBJ2-5; a weak D match, TRBD2 (6 bases). V gave up 4 bases and J gave up 5 bases, with 11 bases separating them. The CDR3 is made up of 13 amino acids. Germline CDR1 reads ENHRY; CDR2 reads SYGVKD. Here the CDR3 reads CAISGREEETQYF. In DNA form, the CDR3 reads TGTGCCATCAGTGGCAGGGAGGAGGAGACCCAGTACTTC.

CDR3 in amino acids: CASSYVDSYEQYF. The CDR3 DNA follows: TGCGCCAGCAGCTACGTAGACAGCTACGAGCAGTACTTC. The V call is TRBV5-1, the J call TRBJ2-7; possible D gene TRBD1, 5 bases. The ends were cut back, 3 bases at V and 3 bases at J, with 10 bases in the middle. This CDR3 is built from 13 residues. CDR1 is SGHRS, CDR2 YFSETQ, per germline.

The V gene is TRBV6-1, the J gene TRBJ2-3; a possible D gene is TRBD2 (7 bases). With 7 bases removed from V and 4 bases from J, the gap between germline ends came to 18 bases. The germline V gene has CDR1 MNHNS and CDR2 SASEGT. This CDR3 contains 15 residues. CDR3 residues: CASKPGGPRPDTQYF. CDR3 nucleotides: TGTGCCAGCAAGCCCGGGGGGCCCCGACCAGATACGCAGTATTTT.

The rearrangement links TRBV7-2 to TRBJ1-4; 7 nucleotides align to TRBD1. CDR3 length equals 14 residues. Germline CDR1 is SGHTA and CDR2 is FQGNSA. Trimming at V came to 5 bases and at J to 8 bases, leaving 8 bases not matched to a gene. CDR3 DNA: TGTGCCAGCAGCACCGTCAGGGGGAACGAAAAACTGTTTTTT. Translation: CASSTVRGNEKLFF.

The chain recombines TRBV10-3 with TRBJ2-7, with TRBD1 matching over 11 bases. CDR3 size: 15 residues. Germline loops: CDR1 ENHRY, CDR2 SYGVKD. V was pared by 5 bases and J by 2 bases, with 5 bases of the junction left unmatched. CDR3 nucleotide sequence: TGTGCCATCAGTAGCCGGGACAGGGGGACCTACGAGCAGTACTTC. Encoded protein: CAISSRDRGTYEQYF.

The chain joins TRBV7-9 to TRBJ2-3; 7 bases line up with TRBD2. Germline CDR1 and CDR2: SEHNR and FQNEAQ (reference sequence). The CDR3 length is 17 residues. J was trimmed by 3 bases and V by 0 bases; bases with no gene match: 9. The CDR3 sequence is CASSLAIASGATDTQYF. DNA of the CDR3: TGTGCCAGCAGCTTAGCGATCGCTAGCGGAGCGACAGATACGCAGTATTTT.

The chain combines TRBV6-5 with TRBJ2-3; 8 nucleotides agree with TRBD2. The V gene end was trimmed by 7 bases and the J gene end by 8 bases; junction bases not matched to a gene: 2. The CDR3 totals 11 residues. Germline V CDR1 and CDR2: MNHEY, SVGAGI. This CDR3 is CASTGGGTQYF. The CDR3 DNA reads as TGTGCCAGCACGGGGGGGGGTACGCAGTATTTT.

The count of this clone is one. The chain uses TRBV7-9 and TRBJ2-5; TRBD2 aligns across 7 bases. Germline assignment: CDR1 SEHNR and CDR2 FQNEAQ (reference sequence). The CDR3 covers 15 residues. V shed 5 bases, J shed 5 bases, and the junction held 11 bases outside the gene matches. The CDR3 DNA reads TGTGCCAGCAGCCAAAATTCGCGGGAGAGTGAGACCCAGTACTTC. Its translation: CASSQNSRESETQYF.